The next 4 T cell receptor beta chains were all read from a single sample in a study of T cell changes during pregnancy in multiple sclerosis. TCRdb's table, derived via immunoSEQ multiplex PCR, lists solely in-frame clones and lacks some. Of roughly 40,000 clones in the sample, about 85% were seen once. The specimen was CD4+ T cells from peripheral blood mononuclear cells, collected after pregnancy. All receptors come from a female donor with multiple sclerosis, enrolled in a pregnancy study.

The chain is built from TRBV4-3 and TRBJ1-6; D not resolved. The ends were cut back, 1 base at V and 9 bases at J, with 13 bases in the middle. Looked up from germline, CDR1 is LGHNA and CDR2 is YSLEER. This CDR3 contains 15 residues. For the CDR3, the DNA is TGCGCCAGCAGCCAAGGGCAAACCGGCGGTTCACCCCTCCACTTT. Its protein product is CASSQGQTGGSPLHF.

CDR3 coding DNA: TGTGCCAGCAGCTTAGGGCGGGGCGGGACGCAGTATTTT. This translates into CASSLGRGGTQYF. This chain uses TRBV7-2 with TRBJ2-3, with D possibly being TRBD2 (6 bases). The V gene lost 1 base and the J gene lost 9 bases, with 11 bases spanning the gap. Germline CDR1 SGHTA, CDR2 FQGNSA. The CDR3 runs to 13 residues.

This clone was counted once. The CDR3 sequence: CASSVAPRQGKNEQYF. In DNA, the CDR3 is TGTGCCAGCAGCGTAGCTCCTAGGCAGGGGAAAAACGAGCAGTACTTC. The chain uses TRBV9 and TRBJ2-7; D is possibly TRBD1 (6 bases). Germline assignment: CDR1 SGDLS and CDR2 YYNGEE. The CDR3 extends over 16 amino acids. Trimming took 0 bases from V and 5 from J, leaving 18 bases between them.

The gene calls are TRBV7-2 and TRBJ2-1, with 11 bases lining up with TRBD2. Germline CDR1 SGHTA, CDR2 FQGNSA. Trimming took 2 bases from V and 10 from J; bases not matched to a gene: 10. The CDR3 spans 16 residues. The CDR3 DNA sequence: TGTGCCAGCAGCTTAACTGGGACTAGCGGAGAGTGGGAGCAGTTCTTC. Protein: CASSLTGTSGEWEQFF. Using reference TRBV7-2 and TRBJ2-1 for the parts outside the CDR3, the full variable domain is GAGVSQSPSNKVTEKGKDVELRCDPISGHTALYWYRQSLGQGLEFLIYFQGNSAPDKSGLPSDRFSAERTGGSVSTLTIQRTQQEDSAVYLCASSLTGTSGEWEQFFGPGTRLTVL.